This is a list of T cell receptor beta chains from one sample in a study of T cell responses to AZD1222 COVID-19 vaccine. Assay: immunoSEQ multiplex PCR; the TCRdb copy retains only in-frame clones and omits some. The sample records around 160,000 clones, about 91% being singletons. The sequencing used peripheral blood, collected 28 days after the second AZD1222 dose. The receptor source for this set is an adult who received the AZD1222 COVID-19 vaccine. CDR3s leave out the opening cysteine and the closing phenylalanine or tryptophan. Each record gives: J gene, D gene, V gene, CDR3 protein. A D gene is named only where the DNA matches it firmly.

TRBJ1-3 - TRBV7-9 ASSRRGGLLGGNTIY
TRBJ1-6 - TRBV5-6 ASSLVRGRSPLH
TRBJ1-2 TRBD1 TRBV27 ASSPTPRGTLYGYT
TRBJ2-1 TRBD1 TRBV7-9 ASSSRDSITNEQF
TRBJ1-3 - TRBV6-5 ASRLRGTGNTIY
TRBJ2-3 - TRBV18 ASSPIAGRDTQY
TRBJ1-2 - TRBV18 ASSPEQGPYGYT
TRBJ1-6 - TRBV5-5 ASSLGSYNSPLH
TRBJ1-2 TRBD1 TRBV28 ASSFLRDRRYGYT
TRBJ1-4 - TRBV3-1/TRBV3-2 ASSPRASAVGEKLF
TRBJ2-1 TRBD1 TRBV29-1 SVKHRDRYNEQF
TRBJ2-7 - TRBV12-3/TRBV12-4 ASSLTSYEQY
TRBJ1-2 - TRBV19 ASSMVGDGYT
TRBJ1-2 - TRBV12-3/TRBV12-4 ASSFDRFGYT
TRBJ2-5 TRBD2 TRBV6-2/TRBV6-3 ASSYGGRAAETQY
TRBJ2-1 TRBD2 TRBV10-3 AISESIGLAGAGSYNEQF
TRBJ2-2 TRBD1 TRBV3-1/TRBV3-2 ASSPYRGAGELF
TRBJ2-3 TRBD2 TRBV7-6 ASSLLPTSGSTDTQY
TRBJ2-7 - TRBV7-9 ASSLAPHEQY
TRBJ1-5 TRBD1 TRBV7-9 ASSLEGGGRGREPQH
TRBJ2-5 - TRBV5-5 ASSWNPFMETQY
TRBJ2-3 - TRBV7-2 ASSLATDTQY
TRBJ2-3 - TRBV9 ASSGGFDPSTDTQY
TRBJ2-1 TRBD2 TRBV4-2 ASSQGTSGGYNEQF
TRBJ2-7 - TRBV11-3 ASSLGGGQSYEQY
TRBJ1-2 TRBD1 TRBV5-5 ASSLATQGGLGGYT
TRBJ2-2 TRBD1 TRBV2 ASTPDRAGTGELF